The 3 T cell receptor beta chains presented below share a single source sample, sequenced in a study of vaccination and CD4 T cells after COVID-19. The sample's treatment: roughly 10-day PBMC culture with coronavirus spike peptide pools or control peptides (ViraFEST assay). With the Oncomine TCR Beta short-read assay, DNA from cultured CD4+ T cells was sequenced. One entry per CDR3 protein results from TCRdb running MiXCR on the PCR reads. Of around 16,000 distinct CDR3 sequences in the sample, around 47% were seen once. No antigen has been assigned to these receptors. The sequencing sample was made of CD4+ T cells from blood, cultured in vitro. All receptors derive from a human donor who had recovered from COVID-19.

This clonotype was observed a few times. The V call is TRBV24-1, the J call TRBJ2-4; D gene uncertain. The CDR3 consists of 14 residues. The V end lost 4 bases, the J end lost 7 bases, and 13 bases lay between the germline ends. Germline lookup yields CDR1 KGHDR and CDR2 SFDVKD. The CDR3 coding sequence is TGTGCCACCAGTGACAGTCCCGGGCGGAACATTCAGTACTTC. The encoded protein is CATSDSPGRNIQYF.

J is TRBJ2-5 and V is TRBV6-1; D unclear. Germline CDR1 is MNHNS and CDR2 is SASEGT. V was cut by 6 bases and J by 5 bases, with 13 bases left in between. The CDR3 contains 13 residues. CDR3 sequence (DNA): TGTGCCAGCAGAACCCACAATGAGGAGACCCAGTACTTC. It yields the protein CASRTHNEETQYF.

This clonotype was observed a handful of times. V gene TRBV27 combines with J gene TRBJ1-1, with D unresolved. CDR3 length equals 12 residues. The germline V gene has CDR1 MNHEY and CDR2 SMNVEV (reference sequence). V dropped 5 bases and J dropped 7 bases, with 11 bases sitting between them. Written as DNA, the CDR3 is TGTGCCAGCAGTGTGCGACACGGTGAAGCTTTCTTT. It specifies CASSVRHGEAFF.